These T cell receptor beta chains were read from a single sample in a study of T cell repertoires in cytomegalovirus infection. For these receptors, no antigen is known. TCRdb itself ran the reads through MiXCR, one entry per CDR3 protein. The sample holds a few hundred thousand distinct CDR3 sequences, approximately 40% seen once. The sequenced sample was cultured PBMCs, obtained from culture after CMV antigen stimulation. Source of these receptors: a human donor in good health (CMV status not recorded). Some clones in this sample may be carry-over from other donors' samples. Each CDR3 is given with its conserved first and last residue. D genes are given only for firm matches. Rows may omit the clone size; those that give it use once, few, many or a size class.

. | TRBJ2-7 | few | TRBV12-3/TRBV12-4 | CASSPGVGYEQYF | TGTGCCAGCAGCCCGGGAGTTGGGTACGAGCAGTACTTC
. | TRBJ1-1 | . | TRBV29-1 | CSVSGRLNTEAFF | TGCAGCGTCTCCGGACGGCTGAACACTGAAGCTTTCTTT
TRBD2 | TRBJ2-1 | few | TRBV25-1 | CASSEGTSDYNEQFF | TGTGCCAGCAGTGAGGGGACTAGTGATTACAATGAGCAGTTCTTC
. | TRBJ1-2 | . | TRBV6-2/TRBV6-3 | CASSRGTYGYTF | TGTGCCAGCAGTAGGGGTACCTATGGCTACACCTTC
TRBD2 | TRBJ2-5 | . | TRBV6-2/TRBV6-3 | CASSWDYASQETQYF | TGTGCCAGCAGTTGGGACTACGCCTCCCAAGAGACCCAGTACTTC
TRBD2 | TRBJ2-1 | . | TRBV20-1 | CSAGMSGGADEQFF | TGCAGTGCTGGGATGAGCGGGGGGGCCGATGAGCAGTTCTTC
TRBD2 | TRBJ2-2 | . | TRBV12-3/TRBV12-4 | CASRPGGGRDTGELFF | TGTGCCAGCAGACCGGGTGGGGGGAGGGACACCGGGGAGCTGTTTTTT
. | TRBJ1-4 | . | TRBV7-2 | CASSLGLGNGEKLFF | TGTGCCAGCAGCTTAGGGTTGGGGAACGGTGAAAAACTGTTTTTT
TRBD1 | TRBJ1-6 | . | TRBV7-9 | CASSRDRGSSYNSPLHF | TGTGCCAGCTCACGGGACAGGGGGAGCTCCTATAATTCACCCCTCCACTTT
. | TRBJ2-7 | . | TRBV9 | CASSVIPSSYEQYF | TGTGCCAGCAGCGTAATCCCCAGCTCCTACGAGCAGTACTTC
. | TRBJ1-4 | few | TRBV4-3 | CASSQNTGTRGEKLFF | TGCGCCAGCAGCCAAAACACCGGGACACGGGGTGAAAAACTGTTTTTT
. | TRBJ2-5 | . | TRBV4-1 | CASSHKAGILTGQETQYF | TGCGCCAGCAGCCATAAAGCGGGAATCCTGACAGGACAAGAGACCCAGTACTTC
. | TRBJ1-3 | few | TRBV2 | CASSSSGTIFGNTIYF | .
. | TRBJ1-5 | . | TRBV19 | CASSSLGHVFRRNQPQHF | TGTGCCAGTAGTAGCCTCGGACATGTCTTCCGGCGCAATCAGCCCCAGCATTTT
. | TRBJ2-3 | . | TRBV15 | CATSSALGLADGTDTQYF | TGTGCCACCAGCAGTGCCCTGGGACTCGCCGACGGCACAGATACGCAGTATTTT
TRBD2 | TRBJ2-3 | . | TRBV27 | CASSSPSGGLTDTQYF | TGTGCCAGCAGTTCCCCCAGCGGGGGCCTCACAGATACGCAGTATTTT
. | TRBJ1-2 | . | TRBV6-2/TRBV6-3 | CASSWTRQPLFGGYTF | TGTGCCAGCAGTTGGACCCGACAGCCCCTTTTCGGTGGCTACACCTTC